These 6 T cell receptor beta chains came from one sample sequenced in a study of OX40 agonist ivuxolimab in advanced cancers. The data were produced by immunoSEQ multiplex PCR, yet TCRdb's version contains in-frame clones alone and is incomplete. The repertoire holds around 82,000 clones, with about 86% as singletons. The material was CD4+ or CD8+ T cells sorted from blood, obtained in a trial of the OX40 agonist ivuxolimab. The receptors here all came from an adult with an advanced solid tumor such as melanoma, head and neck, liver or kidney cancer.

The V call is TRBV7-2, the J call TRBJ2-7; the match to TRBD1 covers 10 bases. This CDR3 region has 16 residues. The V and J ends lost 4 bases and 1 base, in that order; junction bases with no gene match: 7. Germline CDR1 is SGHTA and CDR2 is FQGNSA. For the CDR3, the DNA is TGTGCCAGCAGCTCCCGACCGGGACAGGGGTCCTACGAGCAGTACTTC. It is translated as CASSSRPGQGSYEQYF.

This chain's CDR3 is CTSSGQGGGVFYGYTF. The CDR3 DNA follows: TGCACCAGCAGCGGACAGGGAGGAGGGGTCTTCTATGGCTACACCTTC. The J gene is TRBJ1-2, the V gene TRBV1; the table calls TRBD1, which could not be checked here. TRBV1 is recorded as a pseudogene. The CDR3 extends over 16 amino acids.

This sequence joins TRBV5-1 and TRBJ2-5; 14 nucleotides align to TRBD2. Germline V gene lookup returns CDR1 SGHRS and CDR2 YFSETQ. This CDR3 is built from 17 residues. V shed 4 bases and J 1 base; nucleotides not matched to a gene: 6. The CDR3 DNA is TGCGCCAGCAGCATCGGGACTAGCGGGGGCGTCCAAGAGACCCAGTACTTC. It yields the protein CASSIGTSGGVQETQYF.

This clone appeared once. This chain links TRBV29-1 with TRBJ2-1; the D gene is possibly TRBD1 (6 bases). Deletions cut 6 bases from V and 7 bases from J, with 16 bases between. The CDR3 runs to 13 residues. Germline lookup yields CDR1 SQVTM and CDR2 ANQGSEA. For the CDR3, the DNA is TGCAGCGTCAAGACAGGATCTAGGAATGAGCAGTTCTTC. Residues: CSVKTGSRNEQFF.

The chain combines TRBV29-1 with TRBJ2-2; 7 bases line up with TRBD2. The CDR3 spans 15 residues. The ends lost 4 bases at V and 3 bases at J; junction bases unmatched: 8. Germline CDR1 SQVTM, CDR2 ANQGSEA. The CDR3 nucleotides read TGCAGCGTTGGCGGGGGTGGCAGCTACACCGGGGAGCTGTTTTTT. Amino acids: CSVGGGGSYTGELFF.

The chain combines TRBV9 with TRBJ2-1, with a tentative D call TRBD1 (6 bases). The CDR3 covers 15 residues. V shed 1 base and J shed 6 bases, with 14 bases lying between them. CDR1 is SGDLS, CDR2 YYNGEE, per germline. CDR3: CASSVIQGSGNEQFF. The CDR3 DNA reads TGTGCCAGCAGCGTAATACAGGGTTCGGGCAATGAGCAGTTCTTC. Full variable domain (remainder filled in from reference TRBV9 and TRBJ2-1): DSGVTQTPKHLITATGQRVTLRCSPRSGDLSVYWYQQSLDQGLQFLIQYYNGEERAKGNILERFSAQQFPDLHSELNLSSLELGDSALYFCASSVIQGSGNEQFFGPGTRLTVL.